These 9 T cell receptor beta chains share one sample of origin, sequenced in a study of cytomegalovirus exposure and HLA in healthy donors. In the PCR, 60 Vbeta and 13 Jbeta primers were used. The data were produced by immunoSEQ multiplex PCR, yet TCRdb's version contains in-frame clones alone and is incomplete. The repertoire consists of about 250,000 clones, with roughly 70% occurring once and the leading ten covering over 2%. Sequences were obtained from PBMCs. These receptor sequences come from a female donor in good health and CMV-seronegative.

The rearrangement links TRBV27 to TRBJ2-7; 10 positions match TRBD1. The germline CDR1 and CDR2 sequences are MNHEY and SMNVEV (reference sequence). The trim removed 5 bases at V and 2 bases at J, leaving 3 bases unmatched. The CDR3 sequence is 14 residues long. Here the CDR3 reads CASSLGTGAYEQYF. CDR3 sequence (DNA): TGTGCCAGCAGTCTCGGGACAGGGGCCTACGAGCAGTACTTC.

This clone was picked up a small number of times. This sequence joins TRBV7-2 and TRBJ2-1; D is unresolved. The germline V and J ends were trimmed by 2 bases and 2 bases, with 19 bases remaining between them. CDR1 and CDR2 from the germline V gene are SGHTA and FQGNSA. The CDR3 covers 18 residues. The CDR3 nucleotides are TGTGCCAGCAGCTTACCCGTCAAACCGCGAACCCCCTACAATGAGCAGTTCTTC. It yields the protein CASSLPVKPRTPYNEQFF.

V is TRBV2 and J is TRBJ2-5, with D perhaps TRBD2 (6 bases). The CDR3 consists of 13 residues. In germline, CDR1 is SNHLY, CDR2 FYNNEI. V was shortened by 6 bases and J by 9 bases, with 17 bases between the two germline ends. CDR3 coding DNA: TGTGCCAGCAGCGCCGGGGGAGCGCTGGCCCAGTACTTC. This translates into CASSAGGALAQYF.

The chain employs TRBV9 and TRBJ2-1; 9 bases fit TRBD2. The V and J ends lost 5 bases and 4 bases, in that order; junction bases with no gene match: 4. The germline CDR1 and CDR2 sequences are SGDLS and YYNGEE. The length of the CDR3 is 14 residues. The CDR3 spells CASSRLADYNEQFF. CDR3 DNA: TGTGCCAGCAGTCGACTAGCGGATTACAATGAGCAGTTCTTC.

Regarding this clone: Germline is not matched at one junction end, which may reflect a read error. The chain is built from TRBV7-9 and TRBJ2-4; D possibly corresponds to TRBD1 (6 bases). The V gene's germline CDR1 is SEHNR and CDR2 FQNEAQ (reference sequence). This CDR3 comprises 17 residues. This CDR3 reads CSSSSTDRFLAKNIQYF. CDR3 bases: TGTTCCAGCAGCTCGACCGACAGGTTTCTAGCCAAAAACATTCAGTACTTC.

CDR3 in DNA: TGTGCCAGCAGTTTCCGGGACAGGGATAGTCATGGCTACACCTTC. This translates into CASSFRDRDSHGYTF. The rearrangement uses TRBV28 and TRBJ1-2; TRBD1 matches at 9 bases. The CDR3 contains 15 residues. CDR1 and CDR2 from the germline V gene are MDHEN and SYDVKM. After removal of 3 bases from V and 6 bases from J, the junction contained 8 bases not matched to a gene.

CDR3: CASSLVGRGRGGDIQYF. CDR3 in DNA: TGTGCCAGCAGCTTGGTGGGCAGGGGGCGGGGGGGGGACATTCAGTACTTC. V usage is TRBV5-4 and J usage is TRBJ2-4, with D possibly being TRBD2 (9 bases). This CDR3 has 17 residues. Germline values: CDR1 SGHNT, CDR2 YYREEE (reference sequence). The V and J ends lost 0 bases and 8 bases respectively, with 21 bases between them.

This chain joins TRBV7-9 and TRBJ2-3, with D possibly matching TRBD2 (5 bases). This CDR3 is built from 16 residues. Per germline, CDR1 SEHNR and CDR2 FQNEAQ (reference sequence). Trimming removed 6 bases from V and 2 bases from J, with 18 bases in between. Here the CDR3 DNA reads TGTGCCAGCAGGTTCACTAGGACTCAGCTCACAGATACGCAGTATTTT. Its protein is CASRFTRTQLTDTQYF.

Here the CDR3 reads CASSLDLAGGSDTQYF. As DNA, the CDR3 is TGTGCCAGCAGCTTAGATCTGGCGGGAGGGTCGGATACGCAGTATTTT. The chain couples TRBV7-2 to TRBJ2-3, with TRBD2 matching 9 bases. Germline V gene sequence: CDR1 SGHTA, CDR2 FQGNSA. The J segment lost 6 bases and the V segment lost 1 base, leaving 8 bases of the junction unmatched. The CDR3 is 16 residues long.